This T cell receptor beta chain came from a study of T cells in Graves' hyperthyroidism and ophthalmopathy. Exclusion criteria comprised uncontrolled infection, other autoimmune disease, pregnancy or lactation. This clonotype was counted at least ten times. Antigen unknown. Authors of the study amplified TCR beta CDR3 regions from RNA transcripts. The TCR CDR3 first-round RT-PCR relied on the HTBI primer set. TCRdb called the multiplex PCR reads again in MiXCR, with one record for every CDR3 protein. The sample consists of approximately 300,000 distinct CDR3 sequences, more than 15% of them appearing once. Germline loops: CDR1 MNHEY, CDR2 SVGEGT. The CDR3 length is 16 residues. J gave up 4 bases and V 2 bases, and 7 bases lay outside the gene matches. The study's findings and limits: The authors' 13 V-J model separated ophthalmopathy from stable hyperthyroidism. The blood repertoire included most of the expanded thyroid clonotypes above 0.001.

The chain has TRBV6-2 or TRBV6-3 and TRBJ1-5, with TRBD1 matching over 8 bases. The source material was blood. This clonotype was sampled from a woman aged 60-75 years with Graves' ophthalmopathy. The CDR3 loop reads CASSYGTGLRNQPQHF. Here the CDR3 DNA reads TGTGCCAGCAGTTACGGGACAGGTCTTCGAAATCAGCCCCAGCATTTT.